A single sample gave rise to the 9 T cell receptor beta chains below, sequenced in a study of T cells in Graves' hyperthyroidism and ophthalmopathy. TCR beta CDR3 sequences were amplified from RNA transcripts. A set of HTBI primers served as the primers for a first-round RT-PCR of the TCR CDR3. TCRdb re-derived calls from the multiplex PCR reads in MiXCR, one entry per CDR3 protein. The sample contains under 400,000 distinct CDR3 sequences, around 16% of which appear only once. What was sequenced was blood. The receptor set was obtained from a man aged 25-45 years with Graves' hyperthyroidism.

In its sample, this clonotype was seen many times. This rearrangement joins TRBV29-1 to TRBJ2-2; a possible D gene is TRBD1 (5 bases). The CDR3 is 14 amino acids. Germline V gene lookup returns CDR1 SQVTM and CDR2 ANQGSEA. Trimming cost V 7 bases and J 0 bases, with 12 bases left between them. The CDR3 protein is CSATAGTNTGELFF. The CDR3 DNA is TGCAGCGCCACGGCAGGGACGAACACCGGGGAGCTGTTTTTT.

The chain carries TRBV24-1 and TRBJ2-2; D is ambiguous. V lost 3 bases to trimming and J lost 5 bases, with 6 bases between them. CDR1 KGHDR and CDR2 SFDVKD come from the germline V gene. The CDR3 consists of 13 residues. CDR3 in amino acids: CATSDPPTGELFF. The CDR3 coding sequence is TGTGCCACCAGTGATCCACCGACCGGGGAGCTGTTTTTT.

The rearrangement links TRBV2 to TRBJ2-5; D gene unclear. The CDR3 has 16 residues. Germline lookup yields CDR1 SNHLY and CDR2 FYNNEI. V shed 3 bases and J shed 4 bases, with 18 bases lying between them. This CDR3 reads CASSELPPFRVETQYF. The CDR3 nucleotides read TGTGCCAGCAGTGAGCTCCCCCCGTTCCGGGTAGAGACCCAGTACTTC.

The count of this clonotype is one. The chain uses TRBV4-1 and TRBJ2-1; D possibly uses TRBD1 or TRBD2 (5 bases each). Germline V gives CDR1 MGHRA, CDR2 YSYEKL. The CDR3 length is 15 residues. V lost 0 bases to trimming and J lost 6 bases, with 12 bases between them. CDR3 amino acids: CASSQDPGPFNEQFF. CDR3 sequence (DNA): TGCGCCAGCAGCCAAGACCCGGGACCCTTCAATGAGCAGTTCTTC.

Note on this clonotype: Just one base apart from a much larger clone, this may be a read error. The CDR3 bases are TGTGTCAGCTCACCACCGTTCGATACCGGGGATACGCAGTATTTT. It yields the protein CVSSPPFDTGDTQYF. The chain carries TRBV18 and TRBJ2-3; no firm D call. This CDR3 region has 15 residues. CDR1 is KGHSH, CDR2 LQKENI, per germline.

This clonotype was counted between two and nine times. The J gene is TRBJ2-3, the V gene TRBV19; 11 bases are shared with TRBD2. The length of the CDR3 is 16 residues. Germline V gene data show CDR1 as LNHDA and CDR2 as SQIVND (reference sequence). Trimming took 5 bases from V and 3 from J; bases not matched to a gene: 7. CDR3 sequence reads: CASSSVRTSGTDTQYF. CDR3 nucleotides: TGTGCCAGTAGTTCCGTAAGGACTAGCGGGACAGATACGCAGTATTTT.

This rearrangement joins TRBV7-9 to TRBJ2-7; unclear D gene. In germline, CDR1 is SEHNR, CDR2 FQNEAQ (reference sequence). Trimming left V 2 bases short and J 3 bases short, with 8 bases between. CDR3 length: 13 residues. CDR3 residues: CASSLTVGYEQYF. CDR3 nucleotides: TGTGCCAGCAGCTTAACGGTTGGCTACGAGCAGTACTTC.

This clonotype was observed a handful of times. The chain uses TRBV11-3 and TRBJ2-1, with D unresolved. This CDR3 region has 13 residues. Trimming removed 0 bases at V and 10 bases at J, with 10 bases between. Germline loops: CDR1 SGHNT, CDR2 YENEEA. CDR3 protein: CASSLDETREQFF. CDR3 in DNA: TGTGCCAGCAGCTTAGATGAGACTCGAGAGCAGTTCTTC.

Many counts were recorded for this clonotype. The chain uses TRBV20-1 and TRBJ2-2; no firm D call. Trimming took off 3 bases at V and 1 base at J, with 15 bases between the two ends. The CDR3 loop spans 16 amino acids. Germline V gene data show CDR1 as DFQATT and CDR2 as SNEGSKA (reference sequence). CDR3: CSASWVDSGNTGELFF. The DNA of the CDR3 is TGCAGTGCTAGTTGGGTGGATTCGGGGAACACCGGGGAGCTGTTTTTT.